A selection of T cell receptor beta chains follows, all from one sample in a study of blood T cell repertoires in COVID-19. Data came from immunoSEQ multiplex PCR; TCRdb stores just in-frame clones and leaves some out. The data show fewer than 250,000 clones, more than 85% seen once. The source material was peripheral blood. The receptors originated from a man in his sixties with acute or convalescent COVID-19. Each CDR3 is given with its conserved first and last residue. A D gene is named only where the DNA matches it firmly. Size tells how often a clone was seen (once, few, many) or the class of an expanded clone, and some rows leave it out.

DNA: TGTGCCAGCAGCTTAAAAGCTAGCGGGGGGGCCACAGATACGCAGTATTTT
CDR3: CASSLKASGGATDTQYF
V: TRBV11-2
size: NA
J: TRBJ2-3
length: 17
D: TRBD2

DNA: TGCGCCAGCAGCTTGACCGGGACAGGGGGCAATCAGCCCCAGCATTTT
CDR3: CASSLTGTGGNQPQHF
V: TRBV5-1
size: few
J: TRBJ1-5
length: 16
D: TRBD1

DNA: TGTGCCAGCAGCCAGGACAGTAACACTGAAGCTTTCTTT
CDR3: CASSQDSNTEAFF
V: TRBV4-2
size: NA
J: TRBJ1-1
length: 13
D: NA

DNA: TGCGCCAGCAGCTTTGGCAGGGAGGATCAAGGGAACACTGAAGCTTTCTTT
CDR3: CASSFGREDQGNTEAFF
V: TRBV5-1
size: NA
J: TRBJ1-1
length: 17
D: NA

DNA: TGTGCCAGCAGTGACTACGCCTCTAGCGGGGGGGCGAACAATGAGCAGTTCTTC
CDR3: CASSDYASSGGANNEQFF
V: TRBV25-1
size: NA
J: TRBJ2-1
length: 18
D: TRBD2

DNA: TGTGCCAGTAGTATAGGGGCAGGGAACTATGGCTACACCTTC
CDR3: CASSIGAGNYGYTF
V: TRBV19
size: NA
J: TRBJ1-2
length: 14
D: NA

DNA: TGTGCCAGCAGCCAAGGCAGGGTTAGCAATCAGCCCCAGCATTTT
CDR3: CASSQGRVSNQPQHF
V: TRBV3-1/TRBV3-2
size: NA
J: TRBJ1-5
length: 15
D: NA

DNA: TGTGCCAGCCGCGGGGGGGCTGGGAATGAGCAGTTCTTC
CDR3: CASRGGAGNEQFF
V: TRBV6-5
size: few
J: TRBJ2-1
length: 13
D: TRBD2

DNA: TGTGCCAGCAGTCTCGGGACAGGCAATCAGCCCCAGCATTTT
CDR3: CASSLGTGNQPQHF
V: TRBV6-5
size: NA
J: TRBJ1-5
length: 14
D: TRBD1

DNA: TGCGCCAGCGGAATGGTCGAGGGTCAGGAGCAGTTCTTC
CDR3: CASGMVEGQEQFF
V: TRBV10-2
size: NA
J: TRBJ2-1
length: 13
D: NA

DNA: TGCGCCAGCAGCCCTCGGGGGGTAGGGCTCGAGCAGTACTTC
CDR3: CASSPRGVGLEQYF
V: TRBV4-1
size: NA
J: TRBJ2-7
length: 14
D: TRBD2

DNA: TGTGCCAGCAGTTACCGGGGGGCGCACGGGACTGAAGCTTTCTTT
CDR3: CASSYRGAHGTEAFF
V: TRBV6-5
size: once
J: TRBJ1-1
length: 15
D: NA

DNA: TGCAGCACCAGGGACAGCTCCTACGAGCAGTACTTC
CDR3: CSTRDSSYEQYF
V: TRBV29-1
size: NA
J: TRBJ2-7
length: 12
D: TRBD1

DNA: TGTGCCAGCCGTCTGGGAGTCCCCTCCTACAATGAGCAGTTCTTC
CDR3: CASRLGVPSYNEQFF
V: TRBV6-5
size: NA
J: TRBJ2-1
length: 15
D: NA

DNA: TGTGCCAGCAGGCCAGGCGGAAACACCATATATTTT
CDR3: CASRPGGNTIYF
V: TRBV28
size: NA
J: TRBJ1-3
length: 12
D: NA

DNA: TGTGCCAGTAGTAGGACAGGGGGACTTCTAGGCTACACCTTC
CDR3: CASSRTGGLLGYTF
V: TRBV19
size: few
J: TRBJ1-2
length: 14
D: TRBD1

DNA: TGTGCCAGCGGATCCAGGACATCCAATTCACCCCTCCACTTT
CDR3: CASGSRTSNSPLHF
V: TRBV27
size: few
J: TRBJ1-6
length: 14
D: NA

DNA: TGCGCCAGCAGCCAAGTTGCCGCGGGGGGGCCCCAGCATTTT
CDR3: CASSQVAAGGPQHF
V: TRBV4-1
size: NA
J: TRBJ1-5
length: 14
D: NA

DNA: TGTGCCAGCAGCCCCGGACAGTCCTATGGCTACACCTTC
CDR3: CASSPGQSYGYTF
V: TRBV7-2
size: NA
J: TRBJ1-2
length: 13
D: NA

DNA: TGTGCCAGCAGCTTAGAGGGACTGGACCTAACAATGAGTCTAGGCAATGAGCAGTTCTTC
CDR3: CASSLEGLDLTMSLGNEQFF
V: TRBV11-3
size: NA
J: TRBJ2-1
length: 20
D: NA